These 8 T cell receptor beta chains came from one sample sequenced in a study of shared clonotypes between healthy human individuals. Only in-frame clones appear in the TCRdb table, and some are missing; sequencing was by immunoSEQ multiplex PCR. Of roughly 1 million clones in the sample, roughly 80% were seen once. Sequenced sample: memory CD4+ T cells sorted from blood. Subset indicated: CD45RA-negative fraction. These receptors came from a man aged 18-30 years in good health.

This chain uses TRBV2 with TRBJ2-2; D gene uncertain. Germline V lookup: CDR1 SNHLY, CDR2 FYNNEI. Trimming shortened V by 8 bases and J by 4 bases, and 11 bases separated the two germline ends. This CDR3 has 13 residues. CDR3: CASSMVSTGELFF. CDR3 DNA: TGTGCCAGCTCAATGGTGAGCACCGGGGAGCTGTTTTTT.

The V and J genes are TRBV4-3 and TRBJ2-1; D uncertain. The CDR3 loop spans 13 amino acids. Trimming stripped 3 bases from V and 6 bases from J, with 9 bases between. Germline V gene data show CDR1 as LGHNA and CDR2 as YSLEER. The CDR3 reads CASSQGSGNEQFF. Written as DNA, the CDR3 is TGCGCCAGCAGCCAGGGCTCCGGCAATGAGCAGTTCTTC.

V gene TRBV7-8 combines with J gene TRBJ1-4; D not certain. This CDR3 region has 14 residues. V gave up 5 bases and J gave up 3 bases, with 10 bases separating them. The germline CDR1 and CDR2 sequences are SGHVS and FQNEAQ. The CDR3 nucleotides are TGTGCCAGCAGCGTGGGGATGGCTAATGAAAAACTGTTTTTT. The encoded protein is CASSVGMANEKLFF.

The rearrangement uses TRBV5-1 and TRBJ2-7; possibly TRBD1 for D (6 bases). The V end lost 1 base, the J end lost 8 bases, and 19 bases lay between the germline ends. In germline, CDR1 is SGHRS, CDR2 YFSETQ. The CDR3 consists of 15 residues. CDR3 bases: TGCGCCAGCAGCTTGCCCTCGGACAGTTCCACGAAGCAGTACTTC. Its protein product is CASSLPSDSSTKQYF.

Ten or more counts support this clone. This chain's CDR3 is CASSPYGQGVNYGYTF. CDR3 sequence (DNA): TGTGCCAGCTCACCATACGGACAGGGTGTGAACTATGGCTACACCTTC. The chain employs TRBV18 and TRBJ1-2; TRBD1 matches 8 bases. CDR3 length: 16 residues. Trimming removed 2 bases from V and 2 bases from J; junction bases left unmatched: 7. Germline CDR1 reads KGHSH; CDR2 reads LQKENI.

In this sample, this clone turned up a few times. V is TRBV28 and J is TRBJ1-5; no clear D gene. The CDR3 spans 12 residues. V shed 0 bases and J shed 6 bases, with 3 bases lying between them. Germline V CDR1 and CDR2: MDHEN, SYDVKM. CDR3 residues: CASSLWAQPQHF. The CDR3 coding sequence is TGTGCCAGCAGTTTATGGGCTCAGCCCCAGCATTTT.

A few counts support this clone. The chain recombines TRBV2 with TRBJ2-7; D not resolved. CDR3 length: 10 amino acids. Germline V gives CDR1 SNHLY, CDR2 FYNNEI. With 8 bases removed from V and 3 bases from J, the gap between germline ends came to 5 bases. The CDR3 sequence: CASSYYEQYF. The CDR3, as DNA: TGTGCCAGCTCCTACTACGAGCAGTACTTC.

The chain couples TRBV7-9 to TRBJ2-3; 8 bases fit TRBD1. The germline gives CDR1 SEHNR, CDR2 FQNEAQ (reference sequence). The CDR3 spans 15 residues. Trimming took 6 bases from V and 2 from J; bases not matched to a gene: 7. This chain's CDR3 is CASSRDRGDTDTQYF. CDR3 DNA sequence: TGTGCCAGCAGTAGAGACAGGGGTGACACAGATACGCAGTATTTT. Full variable domain (missing parts from reference TRBV7-9 and TRBJ2-3): DTGVSQNPRHKITKRGQNVTFRCDPISEHNRLYWYRQTLGQGPEFLTYFQNEAQLEKSRLLSDRFSAERPKGSFSTLEIQRTEQGDSAMYLCASSRDRGDTDTQYFGPGTRLTVL.